The 23 T cell receptor beta chains in this list originate from one sample, sequenced in a study of human T cells and chemical hapten exposure. Separate cDNA molecules received unique molecular identifiers, which the library attached to them. Using its own MiXCR run on the reads, TCRdb lists one record per CDR3 protein. This sample has 1,500 to 2,000 distinct CDR3 sequences; roughly half occur once, and the top ten carry 3.5% to 4%. Specified treatment: therapeutic diphenylcyclopropenone sensitization with weekly scalp DPC. The source was whole blood, collected before DPC sensitization or 2, 6, or about 24 weeks after (not recorded which). Receptors originate from an adult with alopecia areata. Some clones in this sample may be carry-over from other donors' samples. This table probably holds off-target reads from a library built for another chain.

The V call is TRBV4-3, the J call TRBJ2-1; 8 nucleotides line up with TRBD1. Losses at the gene ends were 3 bases for V and 2 bases for J; bases not matched to a gene: 12. The germline gives CDR1 LGHNA, CDR2 YSLEER. This CDR3 is built from 18 residues. The CDR3 loop is CASSHLLLDRGPYNEQFF. CDR3 coding DNA: TGCGCCAGCAGCCATCTACTTCTTGACAGGGGCCCCTACAATGAGCAGTTCTTC.

V and J are TRBV21-1 and TRBJ2-1. TRBV21-1 is an annotated pseudogene. The CDR3 length is 15 residues. Written as DNA, the CDR3 is TGTGCCAGCAGCAACGCGGGTACTCCCTACAATGAGCAGTTCTTC. Translating gives CASSNAGTPYNEQFF.

The chain is built from TRBV27 and TRBJ2-3; D is unresolved. The ends were cut back, 5 bases at V and 2 bases at J, with 5 bases in the middle. The CDR3 covers 12 residues. Germline assignment: CDR1 MNHEY and CDR2 SMNVEV (reference sequence). The CDR3 bases are TGTGCCAGCAGTCCGACCACAGATACGCAGTATTTT. This encodes CASSPTTDTQYF.

This clonotype turned up a few times. This chain links TRBV25-1 with TRBJ2-3, with TRBD2 matching over 10 bases. Looked up from germline, CDR1 is MGHDK and CDR2 is SYGVNS. V lost 3 bases, J lost 6 bases, and 12 bases stayed unmatched. There are 17 residues in the CDR3. The CDR3 sequence is CASSDSPQRGGQDTQYF. For the CDR3, the DNA is TGTGCCAGCAGTGATAGCCCCCAGCGGGGGGGCCAGGATACGCAGTATTTT.

This chain uses TRBV2 with TRBJ2-3; D is uncertain. The CDR3 spans 12 residues. Per germline, CDR1 SNHLY and CDR2 FYNNEI. V dropped 8 bases and J dropped 6 bases, with 12 bases sitting between them. CDR3 nucleotide sequence: TGTGCCAGCTCTCCGGCCGGTGATACGCAGTATTTT. Protein: CASSPAGDTQYF.

The chain uses TRBV20-1 and TRBJ2-2; D gene uncertain. CDR3 length: 12 amino acids. Germline loops: CDR1 DFQATT, CDR2 SNEGSKA (reference sequence). V lost 1 base and J lost 2, with 2 bases in between. This CDR3 is CSARGNTGELFF. CDR3 DNA: TGCAGTGCTAGAGGAAACACCGGGGAGCTGTTTTTT.

V usage is TRBV9 and J usage is TRBJ1-5; 7 bases fit TRBD1. V dropped 4 bases and J dropped 0; count of bases not matched to a gene: 7. Germline V gene data show CDR1 as SGDLS and CDR2 as YYNGEE. The CDR3 is 16 residues long. The DNA of the CDR3 is TGTGCCAGCAGCTCAGGGGGGGCAGATAGCAATCAGCCCCAGCATTTT. It specifies CASSSGGADSNQPQHF.

The genes are TRBV6-5 and TRBJ2-2; D assignment may be TRBD1 or TRBD2 (5 bases each). V shed 7 bases and J shed 8 bases, with 20 bases lying between them. Germline V gives CDR1 MNHEY, CDR2 SVGAGI. This CDR3 region has 15 residues. The chain's CDR3 is CASTPTGTPRGELFF. The CDR3, as DNA: TGTGCCAGCACCCCCACCGGGACGCCGAGAGGGGAGCTGTTTTTT.

V and J are TRBV6-1 and TRBJ2-3; 7 bases are shared with TRBD2. V gave up 6 bases and J gave up 2 bases; unmatched junction bases: 5. The germline CDR1 and CDR2 sequences are MNHNS and SASEGT. This CDR3 spans 14 amino acids. CDR3 DNA sequence: TGTGCCAGCAGGCGGGAGAGGGACACAGATACGCAGTATTTT. Amino acids: CASRRERDTDTQYF.

The chain uses TRBV9 and TRBJ2-7; a weak D match, TRBD1 (6 bases). Deletions cut 0 bases from V and 6 bases from J, with 19 bases between. This CDR3 has 16 amino acids. Looked up from germline, CDR1 is SGDLS and CDR2 is YYNGEE. This CDR3 reads CASSVAGARSFGEQYF. CDR3 bases: TGTGCCAGCAGCGTAGCAGGGGCGCGAAGTTTTGGCGAGCAGTACTTC.

This chain uses TRBV29-1 with TRBJ2-7; no definite D call. Trimming removed 4 bases from V and 0 bases from J, with 7 bases in between. The CDR3 consists of 12 residues. Germline V gene sequence: CDR1 SQVTM, CDR2 ANQGSEA. The CDR3: CSVGTDSYEQYF. Written as DNA, the CDR3 is TGCAGCGTTGGGACGGACTCCTACGAGCAGTACTTC.

The chain uses TRBV7-3 and TRBJ2-1; the D is unclear. Germline CDR1 and CDR2: SGHTA and FQGTGA. Deletions cut 4 bases from V and 4 bases from J, with 8 bases between. CDR3 length: 13 residues. DNA of the CDR3: TGTGCCAGCAGCTCCCCACTTTACAATGAGCAGTTCTTC. Encoded protein: CASSSPLYNEQFF.

The gene calls are TRBV24-1 and TRBJ2-3; D not resolved. The V end lost 2 bases, the J end lost 0 bases, and 29 bases lay between the germline ends. Per the germline V gene, CDR1 is KGHDR and CDR2 is SFDVKD. The length of the CDR3 is 22 residues. CDR3 nucleotides: TGTGCCACCAGTGATTCGCCAATATTCAGGACCGGACGGCGACCGAGCACAGATACGCAGTATTTT. Its protein product is CATSDSPIFRTGRRPSTDTQYF.

This clonotype was found a few times. The chain employs TRBV5-1 and TRBJ2-3; D remains ambiguous. This CDR3 is 12 amino acids long. Germline CDR1 is SGHRS and CDR2 is YFSETQ. Deletions cut 4 bases from V and 6 bases from J, with 9 bases between. Written as DNA, the CDR3 is TGCGCCAGCAGCCGTTATCAGGATACGCAGTATTTT. Translated: CASSRYQDTQYF.

V is TRBV28 and J is TRBJ2-1; D unclear. The germline gives CDR1 MDHEN, CDR2 SYDVKM. This CDR3 has 14 residues. Trimming removed 2 bases from V and 10 bases from J, with 15 bases in between. The CDR3 loop reads CASSLRPGPQEQFF. CDR3 coding DNA: TGTGCCAGCAGTTTAAGGCCAGGCCCCCAAGAGCAGTTCTTC.

This sequence joins TRBV7-9 and TRBJ2-7, with D perhaps matching TRBD2 (6 bases). V dropped 1 base and J dropped 0 bases, with 13 bases sitting between them. Germline V gene sequence: CDR1 SEHNR, CDR2 FQNEAQ (reference sequence). This CDR3 has 16 amino acids. The CDR3 nucleotides read TGTGCCAGCAGCTTAGTCGGAGGGGCGGCCTCCTACGAGCAGTACTTC. It yields the protein CASSLVGGAASYEQYF.

The chain combines TRBV18 with TRBJ2-1; possible D gene TRBD2, 5 bases. Germline V gene data show CDR1 as KGHSH and CDR2 as LQKENI. V was shortened by 2 bases and J by 2 bases, with 7 bases between the two germline ends. The length of the CDR3 is 14 residues. The CDR3 DNA follows: TGTGCCAGCTCACCAGGGAGCCCCTACAATGAGCAGTTCTTC. Translation: CASSPGSPYNEQFF.

This clonotype was found a few times. The rearrangement links TRBV2 to TRBJ2-2; D is perhaps TRBD2 (5 bases). V was shortened by 7 bases and J by 0 bases, with 9 bases between the two germline ends. The CDR3 loop spans 14 amino acids. Per the germline V gene, CDR1 is SNHLY and CDR2 is FYNNEI. The CDR3 nucleotides are TGTGCCAGCAATTGGGAGACGAACACCGGGGAGCTGTTTTTT. It translates to CASNWETNTGELFF.

The V and J genes are TRBV7-8 and TRBJ2-2, with 12 nucleotides matching TRBD1. This CDR3 has 18 amino acids. Looked up from germline, CDR1 is SGHVS and CDR2 is FQNEAQ. Trimming removed 6 bases from V and 2 bases from J; junction bases left unmatched: 10. DNA of the CDR3: TGTGCCAGCAGTTTCCGGGACAGGGGGCTTATTAACACCGGGGAGCTGTTTTTT. Encoded protein: CASSFRDRGLINTGELFF.

J is TRBJ2-3 and V is TRBV20-1; D could derive from TRBD1 or TRBD2 (6 bases each). Per the germline V gene, CDR1 is DFQATT and CDR2 is SNEGSKA (reference sequence). The V end lost 2 bases, the J end lost 1 base, and 13 bases lay between the germline ends. CDR3 size: 15 residues. Here the CDR3 reads CSARNPGARTDTQYF. As DNA, the CDR3 is TGCAGTGCTAGAAATCCGGGGGCCCGCACAGATACGCAGTATTTT.

The V call is TRBV19, the J call TRBJ2-1, with D perhaps TRBD1 or TRBD2 (6 bases each). Trimming removed 2 bases at V and 0 bases at J, with 14 bases between. CDR1 is LNHDA and CDR2 is SQIVND in the germline V gene (reference sequence). The length of the CDR3 is 17 residues. The chain's CDR3 is CASSINTGALSYNEQFF. DNA for the CDR3: TGTGCCAGTAGTATAAATACGGGGGCCCTCTCCTACAATGAGCAGTTCTTC.

The sample holds a few counts of this clonotype. The gene calls are TRBV24-1 and TRBJ2-1; D possibly corresponds to TRBD2 (5 bases). Germline V gives CDR1 KGHDR, CDR2 SFDVKD. Between the trimmed V and J ends, which lost 7 bases and 5 bases, there was a span of 20 bases. The CDR3 loop spans 16 amino acids. As DNA, the CDR3 is TGTGCCACCAGCCCCCTAGTTCCGGGGTCGAACAATGAGCAGTTCTTC. This translates into CATSPLVPGSNNEQFF.

The gene calls are TRBV7-8 and TRBJ2-1, with D possibly matching TRBD1 (6 bases). CDR1 is SGHVS and CDR2 is FQNEAQ in the germline V gene. With 1 base removed from V and 10 bases from J, the gap between germline ends came to 17 bases. The CDR3 runs 15 residues. The CDR3 region has the DNA TGTGCCAGCAGCTTAGGATCACAGGGCAGACCGGAGCAGTTCTTC. This gives the protein CASSLGSQGRPEQFF.